The rows below give T cell receptor beta chains drawn from one sample of a study of breast tumors, draining lymph nodes, adjacent tissues. MiXCR was run by TCRdb on the multiplex PCR reads, yielding one entry per CDR3 protein. Among under 75,000 distinct CDR3 sequences, approximately 54% were seen once, and the ten largest hold approximately 18%. The sequenced sample consisted of breast tumor tissue. The receptor source for this set is a female donor with breast cancer. Some clones in this sample may be carry-over from other donors' samples. The CDR3 runs from the conserved cysteine through the conserved F or W. A D gene is named only where the DNA matches it firmly. Size is stated for part of the rows, as once, few or many counts, or as a class when the clone is expanded.

TRBJ2-3,TRBD1,TRBV5-1,NA,CASSLWGSTGSTDTQYF,TGCGCCAGCAGCTTGTGGGGATCGACAGGGAGCACAGATACGCAGTATTTT
TRBJ2-5,NA,TRBV12-3/TRBV12-4,many,CASSLGQGGEETQYF,TGTGCCAGCAGTTTAGGGCAGGGAGGAGAAGAGACCCAGTACTTC
TRBJ2-3,NA,TRBV20-1,NA,CSARGSGSDTQYF,TGCAGTGCTAGAGGTAGCGGCTCAGACACGCAGTATTTT
TRBJ2-7,TRBD1,TRBV24-1,once,CAASSPKTGGQSEQYF,TGTGCCGCCAGCAGCCCCAAGACAGGGGGCCAGAGCGAGCAGTACTTC
TRBJ2-1,NA,TRBV11-2,many,CASNTRPGDSYNEQFF,TGTGCCAGCAACACAAGACCGGGGGACTCCTACAATGAGCAGTTCTTC
TRBJ1-4,NA,TRBV6-5,few,CASSLGRSNEKLFF,TGTGCCAGCAGTTTAGGGCGGTCCAATGAAAAACTGTTTTTT
TRBJ2-1,TRBD2,TRBV27,NA,CASSLWGLAGEQFF,TGTGCCAGCAGTTTATGGGGACTAGCGGGAGAGCAGTTCTTC
TRBJ2-5,NA,TRBV12-3/TRBV12-4,many,CASSPWGSPQETQYF,TGTGCCAGCAGTCCCTGGGGTAGCCCGCAAGAGACCCAGTACTTC
TRBJ1-5,NA,TRBV6-5,many,CASSYTGMRNQPQHF,TGTGCCAGCAGTTACACTGGGATGCGCAATCAGCCCCAGCATTTT
TRBJ1-3,TRBD1,TRBV19,NA,CASNTDRGLVNTIYF,TGTGCCAGTAATACGGACAGGGGGCTGGTGAACACCATATATTTT
TRBJ1-5,NA,TRBV7-6,many,CASSLGLNQPQHF,TGTGCCAGCAGCTTAGGGCTCAATCAGCCCCAGCATTTT
TRBJ2-7,TRBD2,TRBV28,once,CASSRGTSGPYEQYF,TGTGCCAGCAGTAGGGGGACTAGCGGACCCTACGAGCAGTACTTC
TRBJ2-7,TRBD2,TRBV13,many,CASSLTSGNIYEQYF,TGTGCCAGCAGCCTGACTAGCGGGAATATTTACGAGCAGTACTTC
TRBJ2-2,NA,TRBV6-6,NA,CASSYLQDGSGNTGELFF,TGTGCCAGCAGTTACCTACAGGATGGTTCTGGAAACACCGGGGAGCTGTTTTTT
TRBJ2-7,NA,TRBV7-3,NA,CASSSSAGISEQYF,TGTGCCAGCAGCTCCTCCGCGGGGATCTCCGAGCAGTACTTC
TRBJ2-7,NA,TRBV20-1,NA,CSASDSTYEQYF,TGCAGTGCTAGTGACAGTACCTACGAGCAGTACTTC
TRBJ2-2,NA,TRBV9,NA,CASSVVALTGELFF,TGTGCCAGCAGCGTAGTGGCCCTCACCGGGGAGCTGTTTTTT
TRBJ2-5,TRBD1,TRBV7-8,NA,CASRLTGGQETQYF,TGTGCCAGCAGGTTGACAGGGGGGCAAGAGACCCAGTACTTC
TRBJ1-6,TRBD1,TRBV5-1,NA,CASSLPDRGNNSPLHF,TGCGCCAGCAGCTTACCGGACAGGGGAAATAATTCACCCCTCCACTTT
TRBJ2-7,NA,TRBV14,NA,CASSQGGRSASYEQYF,TGTGCCAGCAGCCAAGGCGGCAGGTCGGCTTCCTACGAGCAGTACTTC
TRBJ2-6,NA,TRBV20-1,NA,CSAFPGTAGAGANVLTF,TGCAGTGCTTTCCCCGGGACGGCGGGGGCCGGGGCCAACGTCCTGACTTTC
TRBJ1-5,NA,TRBV5-1,NA,CASSSGVSNHPQHF,TGCGCCAGCAGCTCAGGGGTAAGCAATCACCCCCAGCATTTT
TRBJ1-4,NA,TRBV20-1,NA,CSARGSVRATEKLFF,TGCAGTGCTAGAGGATCAGTCCGGGCGACAGAAAAACTGTTTTTT
TRBJ1-2,TRBD1,TRBV19,NA,CASSAGQGLFYGYTF,TGTGCCAGTAGTGCGGGACAGGGGCTTTTCTATGGCTACACCTTC
TRBJ1-2,NA,TRBV5-1,NA,CASSLESQADGYTF,TGCGCCAGCAGCTTGGAGAGTCAGGCCGATGGCTACACCTTC
TRBJ1-2,NA,TRBV20-1,NA,CSANQGGNYGYTF,TGCAGTGCTAACCAGGGAGGAAACTATGGCTACACCTTC
TRBJ1-6,NA,TRBV7-2,NA,CASSLSLGGAGVNSPLHF,TGTGCCAGCAGCTTAAGTTTGGGGGGCGCCGGGGTAAATTCACCCCTCCACTTT
TRBJ2-3,NA,TRBV20-1,NA,CSAGLGGADTQYF,TGCAGTGCTGGCCTTGGGGGTGCAGATACGCAGTATTTT
TRBJ2-3,NA,TRBV24-1,NA,CATSGPETSTDTQYF,TGTGCCACCAGTGGACCGGAAACTAGCACAGATACGCAGTATTTT
TRBJ2-4,NA,TRBV19,many,CASSISSGSQNIQYF,TGTGCCAGTAGTATTTCTTCCGGGTCCCAAAACATTCAGTACTTC
TRBJ1-2,TRBD1,TRBV20-1,NA,CSARESGGNSGYTF,TGCAGTGCTAGAGAGTCAGGGGGTAACTCTGGCTACACCTTC
TRBJ1-4,NA,TRBV9,once,CASSVGSGNEKLFF,TGTGCCAGCAGCGTAGGGAGCGGGAATGAAAAACTGTTTTTT
TRBJ2-2,TRBD1,TRBV29-1,NA,CSVDSTGGPGELFF,TGCAGCGTTGACTCGACAGGGGGACCCGGGGAGCTGTTTTTT
TRBJ2-1,NA,TRBV6-1,many,CASRRAPYNEQFF,TGTGCCAGCAGAAGGGCCCCCTACAATGAGCAGTTCTTC
TRBJ2-3,NA,TRBV7-6,NA,CASSLVQVPDTQYF,TGTGCCAGCAGCTTAGTACAGGTTCCAGATACGCAGTATTTT
TRBJ2-3,NA,TRBV14,NA,CASSAALVEDTQYF,TGTGCCAGCAGTGCCGCCCTGGTAGAAGATACGCAGTATTTT
TRBJ1-4,TRBD1,TRBV20-1,NA,CSARQGGDKLFF,TGCAGTGCTAGACAGGGGGGGGACAAACTGTTTTTT
TRBJ1-4,NA,TRBV7-8,NA,CASSNSGEKLFF,TGTGCCAGCAGCAACTCCGGGGAAAAACTGTTTTTT
TRBJ2-1,NA,TRBV4-1,many,CASSQEVFNEQFF,TGCGCCAGCAGCCAAGAGGTTTTCAATGAGCAGTTCTTC
TRBJ2-1,TRBD2,TRBV7-3,NA,CASRATSGGFYNEQFF,TGTGCCAGCAGAGCTACTAGCGGGGGGTTTTACAATGAGCAGTTCTTC
TRBJ1-2,TRBD1,TRBV2,NA,CASKAGTGSYGYTF,TGTGCCAGCAAGGCCGGGACAGGGTCCTATGGCTACACCTTC
TRBJ2-1,NA,TRBV18,many,CASSPGDSGLYNEQFF,TGTGCCAGCTCACCAGGGGACTCTGGGCTCTACAATGAGCAGTTCTTC
TRBJ2-1,TRBD2,TRBV14,many,CASSQVSGRYNEQFF,TGTGCCAGCAGCCAAGTAAGCGGGAGATACAATGAGCAGTTCTTC
TRBJ1-2,NA,TRBV20-1,NA,CSASSPEGSKGYGYTF,TGCAGTGCTAGTAGTCCCGAGGGAAGCAAGGGATATGGCTACACCTTC